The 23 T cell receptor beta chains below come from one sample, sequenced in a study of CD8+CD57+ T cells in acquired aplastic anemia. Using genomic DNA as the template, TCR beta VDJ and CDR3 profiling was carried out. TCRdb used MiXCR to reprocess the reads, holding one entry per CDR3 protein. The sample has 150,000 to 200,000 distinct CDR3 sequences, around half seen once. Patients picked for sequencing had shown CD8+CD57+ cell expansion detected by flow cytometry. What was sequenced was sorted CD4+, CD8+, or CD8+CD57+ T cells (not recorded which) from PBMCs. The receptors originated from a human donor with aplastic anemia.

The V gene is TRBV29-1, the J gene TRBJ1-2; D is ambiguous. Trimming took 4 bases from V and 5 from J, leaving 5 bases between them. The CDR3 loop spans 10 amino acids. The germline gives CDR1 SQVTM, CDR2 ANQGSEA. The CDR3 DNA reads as TGCAGCGTTGGGAGATATGGCTACACCTTC. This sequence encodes CSVGRYGYTF.

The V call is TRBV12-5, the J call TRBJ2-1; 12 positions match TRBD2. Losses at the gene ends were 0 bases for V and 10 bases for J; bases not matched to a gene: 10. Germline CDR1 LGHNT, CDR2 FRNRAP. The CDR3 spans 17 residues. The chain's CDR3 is CASGLVKVTSGSGEQFF. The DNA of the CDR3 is TGTGCTAGTGGTTTGGTAAAAGTGACTAGCGGGAGTGGAGAGCAGTTCTTC.

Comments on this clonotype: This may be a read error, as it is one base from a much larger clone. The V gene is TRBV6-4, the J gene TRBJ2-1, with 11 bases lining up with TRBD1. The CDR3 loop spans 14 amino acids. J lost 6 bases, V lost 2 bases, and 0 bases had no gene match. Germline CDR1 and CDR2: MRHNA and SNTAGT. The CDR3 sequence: CASSDGTGGNEQFF. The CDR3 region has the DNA TGTGCCAGCAGTGACGGGACAGGGGGCAATGAGCAGTTCTTC.

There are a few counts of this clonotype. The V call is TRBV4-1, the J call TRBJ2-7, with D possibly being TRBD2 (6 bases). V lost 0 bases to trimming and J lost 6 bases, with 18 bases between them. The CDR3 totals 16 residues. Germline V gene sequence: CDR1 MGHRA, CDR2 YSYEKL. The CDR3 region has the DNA TGCGCCAGCAGCCAAGAAGAACGACTAGAAATCGGCGAGCAGTACTTC. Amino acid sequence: CASSQEERLEIGEQYF.

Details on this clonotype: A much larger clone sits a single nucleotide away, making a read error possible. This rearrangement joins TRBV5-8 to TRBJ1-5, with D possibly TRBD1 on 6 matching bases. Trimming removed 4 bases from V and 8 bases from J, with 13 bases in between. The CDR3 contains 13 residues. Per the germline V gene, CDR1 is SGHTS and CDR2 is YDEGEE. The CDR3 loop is CASSIRGEKPQHF. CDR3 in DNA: TGTGCCAGCAGCATCAGGGGAGAGAAGCCCCAGCATTTT.

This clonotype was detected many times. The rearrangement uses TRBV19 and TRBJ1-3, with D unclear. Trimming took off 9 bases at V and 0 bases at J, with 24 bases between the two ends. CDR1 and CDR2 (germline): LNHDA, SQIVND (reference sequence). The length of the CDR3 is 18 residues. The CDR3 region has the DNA TGTGCCAGCAAACTCTCGGGCCAAGGGAGCGACTCTGGAAACACCATATATTTT. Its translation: CASKLSGQGSDSGNTIYF.

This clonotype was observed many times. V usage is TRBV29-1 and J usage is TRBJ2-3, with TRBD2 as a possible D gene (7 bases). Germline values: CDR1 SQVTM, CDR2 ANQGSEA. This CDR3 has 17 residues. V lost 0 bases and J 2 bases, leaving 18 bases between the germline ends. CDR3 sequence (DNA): TGCAGCGTTGAAGATCCCAGGGGAGCGGGGAACACAGATACGCAGTATTTT. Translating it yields CSVEDPRGAGNTDTQYF.

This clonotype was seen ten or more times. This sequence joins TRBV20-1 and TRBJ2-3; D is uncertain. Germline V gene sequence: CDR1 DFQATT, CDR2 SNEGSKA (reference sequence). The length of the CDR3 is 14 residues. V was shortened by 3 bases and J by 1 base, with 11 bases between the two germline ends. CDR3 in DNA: TGCAGTGCTAGCCCATTTACCGGCACAGATACGCAGTATTTT. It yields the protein CSASPFTGTDTQYF.

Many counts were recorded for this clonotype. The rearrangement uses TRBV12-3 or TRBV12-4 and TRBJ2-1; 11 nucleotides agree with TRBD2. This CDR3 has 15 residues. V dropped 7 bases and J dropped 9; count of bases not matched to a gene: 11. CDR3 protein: CASTYSSGRTTEQFF. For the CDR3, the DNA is TGTGCCAGCACCTACTCTAGCGGGAGGACCACTGAGCAGTTCTTC.

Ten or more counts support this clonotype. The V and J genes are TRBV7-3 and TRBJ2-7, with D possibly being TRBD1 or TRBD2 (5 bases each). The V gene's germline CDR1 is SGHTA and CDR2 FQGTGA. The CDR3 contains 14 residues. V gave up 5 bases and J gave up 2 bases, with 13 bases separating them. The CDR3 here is CASSQGTIPYEQYF. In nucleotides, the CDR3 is TGTGCCAGCAGCCAAGGGACGATACCCTACGAGCAGTACTTC.

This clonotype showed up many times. The CDR3 DNA sequence: TGTGCCAGCAGTTACGATGTGGCTACCGACTATGGCTACACCTTC. It specifies CASSYDVATDYGYTF. The rearrangement links TRBV6-5 to TRBJ1-2; no definite D call. Germline CDR1 reads MNHEY; CDR2 reads SVGAGI. The CDR3 spans 15 residues. The V end lost 2 bases, the J end lost 3 bases, and 13 bases lay between the germline ends.

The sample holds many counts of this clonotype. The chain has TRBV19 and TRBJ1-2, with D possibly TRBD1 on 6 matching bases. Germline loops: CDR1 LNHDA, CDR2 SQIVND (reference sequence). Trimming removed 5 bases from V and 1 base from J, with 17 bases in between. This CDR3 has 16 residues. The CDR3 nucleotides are TGTGCCAGTAGTGCTTCCGGGACAACCGTTAACTATGGCTACACCTTC. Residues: CASSASGTTVNYGYTF.

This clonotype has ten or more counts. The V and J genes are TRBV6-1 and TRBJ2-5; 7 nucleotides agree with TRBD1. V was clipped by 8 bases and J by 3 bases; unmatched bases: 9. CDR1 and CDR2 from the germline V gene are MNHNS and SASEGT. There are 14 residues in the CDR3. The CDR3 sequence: CASSKPGTEETQYF. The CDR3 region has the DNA TGTGCCAGCTCGAAGCCTGGGACAGAAGAGACCCAGTACTTC.

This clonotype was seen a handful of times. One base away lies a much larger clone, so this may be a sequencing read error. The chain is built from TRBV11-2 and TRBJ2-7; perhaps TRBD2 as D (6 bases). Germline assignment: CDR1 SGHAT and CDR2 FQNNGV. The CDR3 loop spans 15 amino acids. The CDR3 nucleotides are TGTGCCAGCAGCTTAGATTTGGCGGGGTCCCTCGAGCAGCACTTC. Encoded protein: CASSLDLAGSLEQHF.

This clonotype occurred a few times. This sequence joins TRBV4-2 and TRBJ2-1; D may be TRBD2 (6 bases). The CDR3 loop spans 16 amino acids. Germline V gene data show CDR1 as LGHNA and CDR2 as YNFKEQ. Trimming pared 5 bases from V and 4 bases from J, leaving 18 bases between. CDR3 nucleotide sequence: TGTGCCAGCAGCGCCGCCCGGGGGATTATTTACAATGAGCAGTTCTTC. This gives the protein CASSAARGIIYNEQFF.

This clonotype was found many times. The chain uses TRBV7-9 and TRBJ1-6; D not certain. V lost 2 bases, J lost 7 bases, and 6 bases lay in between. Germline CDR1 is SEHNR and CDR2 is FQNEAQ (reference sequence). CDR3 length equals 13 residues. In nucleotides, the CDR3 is TGTGCCAGCAGCTTACCTGCGAATTCACCCCTCCACTTT. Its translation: CASSLPANSPLHF.

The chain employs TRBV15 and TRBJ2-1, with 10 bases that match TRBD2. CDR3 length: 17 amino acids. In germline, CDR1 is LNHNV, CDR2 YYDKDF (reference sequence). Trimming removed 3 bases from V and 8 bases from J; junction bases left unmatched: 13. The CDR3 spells CATSSAATSGNFYEQFF. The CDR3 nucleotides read TGTGCCACCAGCAGTGCCGCTACTAGCGGGAACTTCTATGAGCAGTTCTTC.

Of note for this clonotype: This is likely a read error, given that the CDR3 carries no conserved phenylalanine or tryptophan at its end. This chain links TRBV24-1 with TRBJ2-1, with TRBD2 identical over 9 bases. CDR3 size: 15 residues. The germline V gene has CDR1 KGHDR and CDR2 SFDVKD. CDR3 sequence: CVTSDHRTSVDEQFL. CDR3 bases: TGTGTCACCAGTGATCATCGGACTAGCGTGGATGAGCAGTTCCTC.

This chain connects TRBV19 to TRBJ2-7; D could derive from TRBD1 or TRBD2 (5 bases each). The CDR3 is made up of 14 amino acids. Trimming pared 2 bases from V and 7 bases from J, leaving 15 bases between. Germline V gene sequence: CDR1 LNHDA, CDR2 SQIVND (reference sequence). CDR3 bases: TGTGCCAGTAGTATATCCGACCGGGGACGAGAGCAGTACTTC. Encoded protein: CASSISDRGREQYF.

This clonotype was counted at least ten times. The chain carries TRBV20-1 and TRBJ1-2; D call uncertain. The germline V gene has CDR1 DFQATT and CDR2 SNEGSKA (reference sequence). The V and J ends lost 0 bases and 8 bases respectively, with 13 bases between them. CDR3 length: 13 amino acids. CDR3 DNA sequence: TGCAGTGCTAGAGATCCGGGGATGGGCGGCTACACCTTC. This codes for CSARDPGMGGYTF.

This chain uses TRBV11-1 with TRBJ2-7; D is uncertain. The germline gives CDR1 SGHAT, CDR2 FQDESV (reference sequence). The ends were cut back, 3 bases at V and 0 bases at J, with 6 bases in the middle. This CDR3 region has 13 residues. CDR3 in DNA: TGTGCCAGCAGCTTTCAAAGCTCCTACGAGCAGTACTTC. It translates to CASSFQSSYEQYF.

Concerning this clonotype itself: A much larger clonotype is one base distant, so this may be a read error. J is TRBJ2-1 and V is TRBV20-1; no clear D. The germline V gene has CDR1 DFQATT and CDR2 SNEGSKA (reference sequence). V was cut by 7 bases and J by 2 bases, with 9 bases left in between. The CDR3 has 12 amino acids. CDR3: CSDAGAYNEQFF. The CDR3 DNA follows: TGCAGTGACGCAGGTGCCTACAATGAGCAGTTCTTC.

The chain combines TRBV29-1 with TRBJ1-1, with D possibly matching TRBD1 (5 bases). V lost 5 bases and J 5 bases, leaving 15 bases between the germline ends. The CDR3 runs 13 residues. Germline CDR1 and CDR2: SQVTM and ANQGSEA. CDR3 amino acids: CSVTVGAGTEAFF. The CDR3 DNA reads TGCAGCGTTACGGTAGGCGCAGGGACTGAAGCTTTCTTT.